The TCR beta chain under discussion was sequenced for a study of blood T cells in healthy people across ages. Findings and limits, study-wide: The long-lived group displayed more naive CD4+ cells, plus higher diversity, than the aged donors did. Changes in expanded clonotypes were possibly confounded, as the CMV status of donors was unknown.

The CDR3 covers 15 residues. Trimming shortened V by 2 bases and J by 0 bases, and 6 bases separated the two germline ends. Germline CDR1 reads SGHDT; CDR2 reads YYEEEE. Details on this clonotype: The target antigen is unknown.

A second PCR of about 7 to 11 cycles used a sample-barcoded 5' primer and a J-beta primer mix. The yield of each sample was at least 2.5 million CDR3-containing paired-end reads. TCRdb analysed the 5' RACE reads with MiXCR anew, one entry per CDR3 protein. The table shows under 1,000,000 distinct CDR3 sequences, with under 40% occurring only once. Drawn from each donor were roughly 10 milliliters of peripheral blood. The sequencing input was blood. The chain links TRBV5-6 to TRBJ2-6; D is uncertain. The TCR comes from a man younger than 35 in good health. Here the CDR3 reads CASSFKNSGANVLTF. CDR3 coding DNA: TGTGCCAGCAGCTTTAAGAACTCTGGGGCCAACGTCCTGACTTTC.